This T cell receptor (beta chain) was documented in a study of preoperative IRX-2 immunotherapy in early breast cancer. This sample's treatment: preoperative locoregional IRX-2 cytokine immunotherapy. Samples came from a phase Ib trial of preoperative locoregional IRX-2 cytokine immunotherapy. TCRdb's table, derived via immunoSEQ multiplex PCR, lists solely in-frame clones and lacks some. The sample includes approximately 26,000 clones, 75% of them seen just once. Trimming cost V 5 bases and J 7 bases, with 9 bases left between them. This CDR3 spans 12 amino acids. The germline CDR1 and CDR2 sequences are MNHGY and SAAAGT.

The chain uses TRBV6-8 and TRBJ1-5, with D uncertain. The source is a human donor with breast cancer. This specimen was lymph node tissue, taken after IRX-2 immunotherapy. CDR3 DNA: TGTGCCAGCAGTACCTCTGCCCAGCCCCAGCATTTT. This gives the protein CASSTSAQPQHF.